The TCR beta chain described here comes from a study of T cells in Graves' hyperthyroidism and ophthalmopathy. Clinical symptoms, serum thyroxine and TRAb, thyroid ultrasound and orbital computed tomography were used for the diagnoses. Study findings and constraints: Blood also held most thyroid clonotypes expanded beyond 0.001.

This clonotype was observed a handful of times. Its antigen is as yet unknown. A junction boundary mismatches the germline segment, possibly from a read error. What was amplified from RNA transcripts were TCR beta CDR3 regions. Carried out on the TCR CDR3, a first-round RT-PCR used the HTBI primer set. TCRdb reanalysed the multiplex PCR reads using MiXCR and keeps one entry per CDR3 protein. The table records approximately 570,000 distinct CDR3 sequences, 20% of them present only once. The germline V gene encodes CDR1 SGHVS and CDR2 FQNEAQ. The CDR3 totals 15 residues. The rearrangement uses TRBV7-8 and TRBJ2-1; possible D gene TRBD2, 6 bases. This TCR was sampled from a man aged 35 to 55 with Graves' ophthalmopathy. What was sequenced was blood. CDR3 DNA: TGTGCTAGCAGCATAGCGGCGGGTTCCTACAATGAGCAGTTCTTC. Its protein is CASSIAAGSYNEQFF.